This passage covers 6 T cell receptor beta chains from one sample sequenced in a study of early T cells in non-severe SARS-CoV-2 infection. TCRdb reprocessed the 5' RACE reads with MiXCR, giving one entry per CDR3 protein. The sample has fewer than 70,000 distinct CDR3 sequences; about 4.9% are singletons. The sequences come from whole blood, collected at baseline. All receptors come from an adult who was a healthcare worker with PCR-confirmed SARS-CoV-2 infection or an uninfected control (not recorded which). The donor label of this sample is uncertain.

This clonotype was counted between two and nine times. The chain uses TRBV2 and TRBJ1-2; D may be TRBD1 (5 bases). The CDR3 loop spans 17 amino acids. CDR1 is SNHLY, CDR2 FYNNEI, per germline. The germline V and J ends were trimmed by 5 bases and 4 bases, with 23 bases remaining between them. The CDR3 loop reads CASSFHMISQGGYGYTF. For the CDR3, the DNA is TGTGCCAGCAGTTTCCATATGATTAGCCAGGGCGGCTATGGCTACACCTTC.

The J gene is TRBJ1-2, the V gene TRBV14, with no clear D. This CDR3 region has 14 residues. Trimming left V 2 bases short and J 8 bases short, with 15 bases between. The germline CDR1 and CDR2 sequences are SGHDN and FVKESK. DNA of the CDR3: TGTGCCAGCAGCCAAATCGGGGTCCTTATGGGCTACACCTTC. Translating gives CASSQIGVLMGYTF.

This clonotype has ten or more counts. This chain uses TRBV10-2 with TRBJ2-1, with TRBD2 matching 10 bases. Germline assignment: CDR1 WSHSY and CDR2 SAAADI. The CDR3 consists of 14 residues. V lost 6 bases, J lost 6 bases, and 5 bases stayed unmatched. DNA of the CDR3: TGCGCCAGCAGAATAGCGGGGGGTCGCAATGAGCAGTTCTTC. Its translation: CASRIAGGRNEQFF.

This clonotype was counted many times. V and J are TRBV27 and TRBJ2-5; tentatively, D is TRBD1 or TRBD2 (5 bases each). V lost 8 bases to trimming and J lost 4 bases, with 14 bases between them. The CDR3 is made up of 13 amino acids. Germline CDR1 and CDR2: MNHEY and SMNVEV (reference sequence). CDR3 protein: CASGLWGPETQYF. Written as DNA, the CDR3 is TGTGCCAGCGGACTCTGGGGCCCAGAGACCCAGTACTTC.

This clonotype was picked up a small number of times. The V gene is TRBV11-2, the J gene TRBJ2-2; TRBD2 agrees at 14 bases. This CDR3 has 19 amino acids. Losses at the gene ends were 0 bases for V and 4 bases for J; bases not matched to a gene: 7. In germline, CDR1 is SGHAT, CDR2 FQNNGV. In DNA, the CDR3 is TGTGCCAGCAGCTTAGATGGGACTAGCGGGGGACCTGCCACCGGGGAGCTGTTTTTT. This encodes CASSLDGTSGGPATGELFF.

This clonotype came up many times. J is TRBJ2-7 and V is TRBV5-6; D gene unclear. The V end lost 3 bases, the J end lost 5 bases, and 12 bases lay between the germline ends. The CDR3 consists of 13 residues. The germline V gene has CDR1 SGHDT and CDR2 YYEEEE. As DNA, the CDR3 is TGTGCCAGCAGCTCCATTGGTAGGGACGAGCAGTACTTC. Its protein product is CASSSIGRDEQYF.